The 22 T cell receptor beta chains given below trace back to one sample, sequenced in a study of identical twins. From the 5' RACE reads, TCRdb called clonotypes with MiXCR, one entry per CDR3 protein. The sample contains around 680,000 distinct CDR3 sequences, roughly 8% of which appear only once. These data also featured in a second study, about yellow fever vaccine responses in identical twins.

The sequenced material came from PBMCs. All receptors derive from a woman aged 18-35 years in good health.

The rearrangement uses TRBV19 and TRBJ2-7, with D maybe TRBD2 (5 bases). The V and J ends lost 0 bases and 0 bases respectively, with 9 bases between them. The CDR3 runs to 15 residues. Looked up from germline, CDR1 is LNHDA and CDR2 is SQIVND (reference sequence). The chain's CDR3 is CASSIDRGNSYEQYF. The CDR3 DNA follows: TGTGCCAGTAGTATAGATCGGGGAAACTCCTACGAGCAGTACTTC.

There are many counts of this clonotype. This chain connects TRBV20-1 to TRBJ2-7; 15 nucleotides line up with TRBD2. CDR1 and CDR2 from the germline V gene are DFQATT and SNEGSKA (reference sequence). The CDR3 consists of 18 residues. The V segment lost 2 bases and the J segment 4 bases; nucleotides outside the gene matches: 12. In DNA, the CDR3 is TGCAGTGCTAGACCTACCGGGACTAGCGGGAGGCCGGGGTACGAGCAGTACTTC. Translation: CSARPTGTSGRPGYEQYF.

The V and J genes are TRBV25-1 and TRBJ2-5, with 12 bases identical to TRBD2. The CDR3 loop spans 14 amino acids. Germline V CDR1 and CDR2: MGHDK, SYGVNS. Trimming took 5 bases from V and 5 from J; bases not matched to a gene: 3. CDR3 nucleotides: TGTGCCAGCAGTCTAGCGGGAGGGATGGAGACCCAGTACTTC. This translates into CASSLAGGMETQYF.

In DNA form, the CDR3 reads TGTGCCAGCAGCTTAGGTGCGGGGGGGCCCGATGAGCAGTTCTTC. Its protein product is CASSLGAGGPDEQFF. The genes are TRBV13 and TRBJ2-1; 9 bases are a match to TRBD2. Germline CDR1 reads PRHDT; CDR2 reads FYEKMQ (reference sequence). CDR3 length: 15 amino acids. The V gene end was trimmed by 0 bases and the J gene end by 8 bases; junction bases not matched to a gene: 5.

This clonotype came up a few times. The rearrangement links TRBV7-8 to TRBJ2-7; 12 nucleotides match TRBD2. V was pared by 3 bases and J by 3 bases, with 3 bases of the junction left unmatched. The CDR3 loop spans 15 amino acids. Germline CDR1 SGHVS, CDR2 FQNEAQ. CDR3 loop: CASSFSTSGSYEQYF. CDR3 coding DNA: TGTGCCAGCAGCTTCTCGACTAGCGGGAGCTACGAGCAGTACTTC.

The chain is built from TRBV28 and TRBJ2-5, with D maybe TRBD2 (5 bases). The germline CDR1 and CDR2 sequences are MDHEN and SYDVKM. The V end was cut by 7 bases, the J end by 7 bases, with 13 bases between. This CDR3 is 12 amino acids long. CDR3 bases: TGTGCCAGCAATCCCCGTCGGGGGACCCAGTACTTC. Amino acids: CASNPRRGTQYF.

A few counts support this clonotype. The chain links TRBV12-3 or TRBV12-4 to TRBJ2-5; TRBD2 agrees at 8 bases. Trimming at V came to 6 bases and at J to 1 base, leaving 7 bases not matched to a gene. The CDR3 is made up of 15 amino acids. This chain's CDR3 is CASSAVAGPQETQYF. The CDR3, as DNA: TGTGCCAGCAGCGCCGTAGCGGGACCCCAAGAGACCCAGTACTTC.

In its sample, this clonotype was seen a few times. The chain uses TRBV5-1 and TRBJ2-5, with unresolved D. The V gene's germline CDR1 is SGHRS and CDR2 YFSETQ. The CDR3 sequence is 14 residues long. Trimming stripped 1 base from V and 4 bases from J, with 11 bases between. This chain's CDR3 is CASSLFTSGETQYF. The CDR3 bases are TGCGCCAGCAGCTTGTTCACTTCTGGAGAGACCCAGTACTTC.

The table lists this clonotype with many counts. The chain joins TRBV29-1 to TRBJ1-2; D perhaps matches TRBD1 (5 bases). The CDR3 extends over 13 amino acids. Germline CDR1 SQVTM, CDR2 ANQGSEA. Deletions cut 7 bases from V and 0 bases from J, with 12 bases between. The CDR3 sequence: CSAGTETNYGYTF. The CDR3 region has the DNA TGCAGCGCCGGGACGGAGACTAACTATGGCTACACCTTC.

V is TRBV27 and J is TRBJ2-7; D is uncertain. CDR3 size: 14 residues. Germline values: CDR1 MNHEY, CDR2 SMNVEV (reference sequence). The V gene lost 3 bases and the J gene lost 5 bases, with 14 bases spanning the gap. DNA of the CDR3: TGTGCCAGCAGTTTTTGGGCTAGGAGAAACGAGCAGTACTTC. This encodes CASSFWARRNEQYF.

The CDR3 nucleotides are TGCAGTGCTAGAGACCCAGTAGGAGGGGCCTACGAGCAGTACTTC. It encodes CSARDPVGGAYEQYF. The chain joins TRBV20-1 to TRBJ2-7; TRBD2 might be the D (6 bases). This CDR3 has 15 residues. The germline gives CDR1 DFQATT, CDR2 SNEGSKA (reference sequence). V was shortened by 0 bases and J by 2 bases, with 14 bases between the two germline ends.

The chain is built from TRBV20-1 and TRBJ2-7; D is undetermined. Germline CDR1 DFQATT, CDR2 SNEGSKA (reference sequence). V lost 6 bases to trimming and J lost 2 bases, with 11 bases between them. This CDR3 spans 12 amino acids. In DNA form, the CDR3 reads TGCAGTGCGCAGGCCCAGACCTACGAGCAGTACTTC. Translating gives CSAQAQTYEQYF.

This clonotype was detected ten times or more. The chain couples TRBV10-3 to TRBJ2-3; D ambiguous. The CDR3 is 13 amino acids. V was clipped by 4 bases and J by 5 bases, with 10 bases between them. In germline, CDR1 is ENHRY, CDR2 SYGVKD. CDR3 sequence: CAISAGLEDTQYF. The CDR3 DNA reads TGTGCCATCAGTGCAGGTCTTGAAGATACGCAGTATTTT.

The chain combines TRBV3-1 with TRBJ2-3; D remains unclear. The CDR3 contains 17 residues. CDR1 LGHDT and CDR2 YNNKEL come from the germline V gene (reference sequence). V lost 2 bases, J lost 2 bases, and 17 bases lay in between. CDR3 nucleotide sequence: TGTGCCAGCAGCCAACTATTACTGATGCGGCCCACAGATACGCAGTATTTT. Its translation: CASSQLLLMRPTDTQYF.

This clonotype has a count of ten or more. The rearrangement links TRBV27 to TRBJ1-2, with TRBD1 identical over 9 bases. There are 14 residues in the CDR3. The J segment lost 3 bases and the V segment lost 2 bases, leaving 1 base of the junction unmatched. Per germline, CDR1 MNHEY and CDR2 SMNVEV (reference sequence). CDR3: CASSLRDRDYGYTF. CDR3 nucleotides: TGTGCCAGCAGTTTACGGGACAGGGACTATGGCTACACCTTC.

The chain couples TRBV2 to TRBJ1-2; D is unclear. Per the germline V gene, CDR1 is SNHLY and CDR2 is FYNNEI. The V and J ends lost 8 bases and 8 bases respectively, with 9 bases between them. The length of the CDR3 is 10 residues. The CDR3 is CASVSGGYTF. The CDR3 region has the DNA TGTGCCAGCGTCTCGGGAGGCTACACCTTC.

This clonotype was counted only a few times. This chain links TRBV20-1 with TRBJ2-7; possibly TRBD2 for D (5 bases). Trimming removed 0 bases at V and 5 bases at J, with 5 bases between. The CDR3 covers 11 residues. The V gene's germline CDR1 is DFQATT and CDR2 SNEGSKA (reference sequence). CDR3 nucleotide sequence: TGCAGTGCTAGAGAACTAGACGAGCAGTACTTC. Amino acids: CSARELDEQYF.

V gene TRBV20-1 combines with J gene TRBJ2-2; no clear D. The CDR3 runs 16 residues. Trimming removed 6 bases at V and 6 bases at J, with 23 bases between. Germline CDR1 DFQATT, CDR2 SNEGSKA (reference sequence). The CDR3 nucleotides read TGCAGTGCCGTACCCACCCCCAGGTCTGTGGCCGGGGAGCTGTTTTTT. This codes for CSAVPTPRSVAGELFF.

V usage is TRBV6-5 and J usage is TRBJ1-1; 10 bases line up with TRBD1. Germline trimming cut 4 bases from V and 5 bases from J; bases unmatched to any gene: 7. The germline V gene has CDR1 MNHEY and CDR2 SVGAGI. The CDR3 sequence is 15 residues long. CDR3 sequence reads: CASSFTRTGGTEAFF. The CDR3, as DNA: TGTGCCAGCAGTTTTACCCGGACAGGGGGGACTGAAGCTTTCTTT.

V usage is TRBV12-3 or TRBV12-4 and J usage is TRBJ2-5; the D gene is possibly TRBD2 (5 bases). V was shortened by 6 bases and J by 2 bases, with 13 bases between the two germline ends. The CDR3 is 14 residues long. CDR3: CASSYYGKQETQYF. The DNA for the CDR3 is TGTGCCAGCAGCTATTACGGGAAGCAAGAGACCCAGTACTTC.

The chain uses TRBV11-2 and TRBJ2-1; no clear D. Trimming took off 4 bases at V and 0 bases at J, with 13 bases between the two ends. This CDR3 is built from 16 residues. Germline V lookup: CDR1 SGHAT, CDR2 FQNNGV. In DNA, the CDR3 is TGTGCCAGCAGCTGGCTGAATCCTAGCTCCTACAATGAGCAGTTCTTC. This gives the protein CASSWLNPSSYNEQFF. Supplemented by reference TRBV11-2 and TRBJ2-1, the full variable domain reads EAGVAQSPRYKIIEKRQSVAFWCNPISGHATLYWYQQILGQGPKLLIQFQNNGVVDDSQLPKDRFSAERLKGVDSTLKIQPAKLEDSAVYLCASSWLNPSSYNEQFFGPGTRLTVL.

This rearrangement joins TRBV18 to TRBJ1-5; D is ambiguous. The ends were cut back, 3 bases at V and 4 bases at J, with 10 bases in the middle. This CDR3 is 14 amino acids long. Per the germline V gene, CDR1 is KGHSH and CDR2 is LQKENI. The CDR3 reads CASSPSGKNQPQHF. CDR3 sequence (DNA): TGTGCCAGCTCACCCAGTGGGAAGAATCAGCCCCAGCATTTT.